These T cell receptor beta chains were read from a single sample in a study of beta chain features in type 1 diabetes. Profiled with immunoSEQ multiplex PCR; TCRdb holds only in-frame clones, not every one. The repertoire holds approximately 170,000 clones, with 6.5% to 8.5% as singletons. Material for sequencing was central memory CD4+ T cells from blood. Every receptor here comes from a man aged 18 to 30 with type 1 diabetes. The CDR3 runs from the conserved cysteine through the conserved F or W. Each record gives: J gene, D gene, clone size, V gene, CDR3 DNA, CDR3 protein. D genes are given only for firm matches. The size of a clone is reported for some rows only, either as once, few or many, or as a class for expanded clones.

J gene: TRBJ1-6
D gene: .
clone size: few
V gene: TRBV7-2
CDR3 DNA: TGTGCCAGCAGCTCACAGGGTTGGAATTCACCCCTCCACTTT
CDR3 protein: CASSSQGWNSPLHF

J gene: TRBJ2-1
D gene: .
clone size: .
V gene: TRBV29-1
CDR3 DNA: TGCAGCGTTGAAGGTCTAAGCTCCTACAATGAGCAGTTCTTC
CDR3 protein: CSVEGLSSYNEQFF

J gene: TRBJ2-2
D gene: .
clone size: many
V gene: TRBV11-2
CDR3 DNA: TGTGCCAGCAGCCCCTCGTTGAACACCGGGGAGCTGTTTTTT
CDR3 protein: CASSPSLNTGELFF

J gene: TRBJ1-6
D gene: .
clone size: .
V gene: TRBV2
CDR3 DNA: TGTGCCAGCAGACTGGAGGTTGGTTCACCCCTCCACTTT
CDR3 protein: CASRLEVGSPLHF

J gene: TRBJ1-2
D gene: .
clone size: few
V gene: TRBV28
CDR3 DNA: TGTGCCAGCAGTAGCCGCGGGGGTGTCTATGGCTACACCTTC
CDR3 protein: CASSSRGGVYGYTF

J gene: TRBJ1-2
D gene: .
clone size: few
V gene: TRBV7-8
CDR3 DNA: TGTGCCAGCAGCTTAGCCGGGAGAACGGTGGGGGATTACACCTTC
CDR3 protein: CASSLAGRTVGDYTF

J gene: TRBJ2-1
D gene: TRBD1
clone size: few
V gene: TRBV28
CDR3 DNA: TGTGCCAGCAGCCGGGGACAGGAAGCCAATGAGCAGTTCTTC
CDR3 protein: CASSRGQEANEQFF

J gene: TRBJ1-5
D gene: .
clone size: .
V gene: TRBV27
CDR3 DNA: TGTGCCAGCAGTTGGGGCGGGACGGATAATCAGCCCCAGCATTTT
CDR3 protein: CASSWGGTDNQPQHF

J gene: TRBJ2-1
D gene: TRBD1
clone size: many
V gene: TRBV30
CDR3 DNA: TGTGCCTGGCGAAGGGACAGTTGGACCTACAATGAGCAGTTCTTC
CDR3 protein: CAWRRDSWTYNEQFF

J gene: TRBJ1-5
D gene: .
clone size: few
V gene: TRBV19
CDR3 DNA: TGTGCCAGTAGTATAGTTTCGAGCAATCAGCCCCAGCATTTT
CDR3 protein: CASSIVSSNQPQHF

J gene: TRBJ2-4
D gene: .
clone size: few
V gene: TRBV7-2
CDR3 DNA: TGTGCCAGCAGCTTAAGACTAGATGGCATTCAGTACTTC
CDR3 protein: CASSLRLDGIQYF

J gene: TRBJ2-2
D gene: TRBD1
clone size: .
V gene: TRBV19
CDR3 DNA: TGTGCCAGTAGTAGGGACAGGGGGGTCGGGGAGCTGTTTTTT
CDR3 protein: CASSRDRGVGELFF

J gene: TRBJ1-2
D gene: .
clone size: .
V gene: TRBV6-4
CDR3 DNA: TGTGCCAGCAGTTCCCTAGTGGGTGGCTACACCTTC
CDR3 protein: CASSSLVGGYTF

J gene: TRBJ2-7
D gene: TRBD1
clone size: .
V gene: TRBV15
CDR3 DNA: TGTGCCACCAGCAAGTTCCGGGACAGAGGATCCTACGAGCAGTACTTC
CDR3 protein: CATSKFRDRGSYEQYF

J gene: TRBJ2-7
D gene: TRBD1
clone size: .
V gene: TRBV28
CDR3 DNA: TGTGCCAGCAGTTTGGGACAGGGGGTACGGGAGCAGTACTTC
CDR3 protein: CASSLGQGVREQYF

J gene: TRBJ1-5
D gene: .
clone size: few
V gene: TRBV4-3
CDR3 DNA: TGCGCCAGCAGCCAAGATTTATATCAGCCCCAGCATTTT
CDR3 protein: CASSQDLYQPQHF

J gene: TRBJ2-1
D gene: TRBD1
clone size: .
V gene: TRBV20-1
CDR3 DNA: TGCAGTCCCGGACAGGGGAATGAGCAGTTCTTC
CDR3 protein: CSPGQGNEQFF

J gene: TRBJ2-1
D gene: .
clone size: few
V gene: TRBV29-1
CDR3 DNA: TGCAGCGTTGAAGGGAGGCGGAACTACAATGAGCAGTTCTTC
CDR3 protein: CSVEGRRNYNEQFF

J gene: TRBJ1-2
D gene: TRBD1
clone size: .
V gene: TRBV4-1
CDR3 DNA: TGCGCCAGCAGCCATCTAGACAGGGGGGACTATGGCTACACCTTC
CDR3 protein: CASSHLDRGDYGYTF

J gene: TRBJ1-5
D gene: .
clone size: .
V gene: TRBV5-6
CDR3 DNA: TGTGCCAGCAGCGATCCCCCTCGGGGGAATCAGCCCCAGCATTTT
CDR3 protein: CASSDPPRGNQPQHF

J gene: TRBJ2-7
D gene: TRBD1
clone size: few
V gene: TRBV7-2
CDR3 DNA: TGTGCCAGCAGCTCCTACACGGGACAGGGTGCCGAGCAGTACTTC
CDR3 protein: CASSSYTGQGAEQYF

J gene: TRBJ2-7
D gene: .
clone size: few
V gene: TRBV7-2
CDR3 DNA: TGTGCCAGCAGTCGAAAGACAGCACCCAGGGAGCAGTACTTC
CDR3 protein: CASSRKTAPREQYF

J gene: TRBJ1-2
D gene: TRBD1
clone size: .
V gene: TRBV28
CDR3 DNA: TGTGCCAGCAGTTCCGCCTCGACAGGGGGCTTCTCTGGCTACACCTTC
CDR3 protein: CASSSASTGGFSGYTF

J gene: TRBJ1-4
D gene: TRBD1
clone size: few
V gene: TRBV15
CDR3 DNA: TGTGCCACCAGGGGCGACAGGGGGTATGAAAAACTGTTTTTT
CDR3 protein: CATRGDRGYEKLFF

J gene: TRBJ2-3
D gene: .
clone size: .
V gene: TRBV28
CDR3 DNA: TGTGCCAGCACCCTACAAGGGGGGGTAAAGACGCAGTATTTT
CDR3 protein: CASTLQGGVKTQYF

J gene: TRBJ2-1
D gene: .
clone size: .
V gene: TRBV4-3
CDR3 DNA: TGCGCCAGCAGCCAACTACTACACCCGGGACAAGGAAACAATGAGCAGTTCTTC
CDR3 protein: CASSQLLHPGQGNNEQFF

J gene: TRBJ2-5
D gene: TRBD2
clone size: .
V gene: TRBV9
CDR3 DNA: TGTGCCAGCAGCGTAGTCGGGGATCGGGAGGGCCTAGGAGAGACCCAGTACTTC
CDR3 protein: CASSVVGDREGLGETQYF

J gene: TRBJ2-1
D gene: TRBD2
clone size: few
V gene: TRBV6-5
CDR3 DNA: TGTGCCAGCGTTCGTAGCGGGGCCCACAATGAGCAGTTCTTC
CDR3 protein: CASVRSGAHNEQFF

J gene: TRBJ1-1
D gene: TRBD1
clone size: .
V gene: TRBV27
CDR3 DNA: TGTGCCAGCAGTTTGCATGGACAGGTCGCTAACACTGAAGCTTTCTTT
CDR3 protein: CASSLHGQVANTEAFF

J gene: TRBJ1-3
D gene: .
clone size: few
V gene: TRBV7-2
CDR3 DNA: TGTGCCAGCAGCTTTAACTCTGGAAACACCATATATTTT
CDR3 protein: CASSFNSGNTIYF

J gene: TRBJ2-6
D gene: TRBD1
clone size: few
V gene: TRBV5-1
CDR3 DNA: TGCGCCAGCAGCTTAGGACAGGGGGCAGGGGCCAACGTCCTGACTTTC
CDR3 protein: CASSLGQGAGANVLTF

J gene: TRBJ1-2
D gene: .
clone size: few
V gene: TRBV5-6
CDR3 DNA: TGTGCCAGCAGCCGCGGGACCGCCTATGGCTACACCTTC
CDR3 protein: CASSRGTAYGYTF

J gene: TRBJ2-7
D gene: TRBD2
clone size: .
V gene: TRBV28
CDR3 DNA: TGTGCCAGCAGTCGTGGAGCGGGAGTGGGTGAGCAGTACTTC
CDR3 protein: CASSRGAGVGEQYF

J gene: TRBJ1-4
D gene: .
clone size: few
V gene: TRBV30
CDR3 DNA: TGTGCCTGGAGCCATGGTAACAGCAATGAAAAACTGTTTTTT
CDR3 protein: CAWSHGNSNEKLFF

J gene: TRBJ1-5
D gene: TRBD1
clone size: many
V gene: TRBV7-2
CDR3 DNA: TGTGCCAGCAGCCGACAGGGACTTAATCAGCCCCAGCATTTT
CDR3 protein: CASSRQGLNQPQHF

J gene: TRBJ2-3
D gene: .
clone size: few
V gene: TRBV27
CDR3 DNA: TGTGCCAGCAGTTATGGTAGCGGAGCACCCGGCACAGATACGCAGTATTTT
CDR3 protein: CASSYGSGAPGTDTQYF

J gene: TRBJ2-5
D gene: .
clone size: few
V gene: TRBV5-1
CDR3 DNA: TGCGCCAGCAGCTTCGGACAGCAAGAGACCCAGTACTTC
CDR3 protein: CASSFGQQETQYF

J gene: TRBJ2-3
D gene: .
clone size: many
V gene: TRBV29-1
CDR3 DNA: TGCAGCGTTGAATTTTCGGGAGATACGCAGTATTTT
CDR3 protein: CSVEFSGDTQYF